A single sample gave rise to the 25 T cell receptor beta chains below, sequenced in a study of T cell responses to AZD1222 COVID-19 vaccine. Assay used: immunoSEQ multiplex PCR; TCRdb lists only in-frame clones, some missing. The data hold 200,000 or so clones, with approximately 94% observed a single time. The material was peripheral blood, obtained on day 0 of AZD1222 vaccination. These receptors were obtained from an adult in good health.

V is TRBV19 and J is TRBJ2-1; 15 positions match TRBD2. V lost 1 base and J lost 6; bases outside the gene matches: 4. Germline V gene lookup returns CDR1 LNHDA and CDR2 SQIVND (reference sequence). This CDR3 has 17 residues. CDR3 amino acids: CASSIGGLAGGLNEQFF. DNA of the CDR3: TGTGCCAGTAGTATAGGGGGACTAGCGGGAGGTCTCAATGAGCAGTTCTTC.

V usage is TRBV6-5 and J usage is TRBJ2-1; possibly TRBD2 for D (5 bases). Trimming removed 5 bases at V and 9 bases at J, with 20 bases between. This CDR3 region has 15 residues. The germline CDR1 and CDR2 sequences are MNHEY and SVGAGI. CDR3 protein: CASSPLGIESGEQFF. The DNA of the CDR3 is TGTGCCAGCAGTCCCCTCGGTATAGAAAGCGGTGAGCAGTTCTTC.

The chain joins TRBV7-9 to TRBJ1-2; D is undetermined. Germline V CDR1 and CDR2: SEHNR, FQNEAQ (reference sequence). With 8 bases removed from V and 5 bases from J, the gap between germline ends came to 18 bases. This CDR3 has 14 amino acids. Written as DNA, the CDR3 is TGTGCCAGCGAACCTAGGAGACTGCGGTATGGCTACACCTTC. Its translation: CASEPRRLRYGYTF.

This clone is a singleton in its sample. The chain links TRBV5-1 to TRBJ2-2; TRBD2 agrees at 13 bases. This CDR3 is built from 17 residues. The V segment lost 5 bases and the J segment 5 bases; nucleotides outside the gene matches: 9. CDR1 and CDR2 (germline): SGHRS, YFSETQ. CDR3 DNA sequence: TGCGCCAGCAGTCCACTAGCGGGAGGGCCAAAAACCGGGGAGCTGTTTTTT. The encoded protein is CASSPLAGGPKTGELFF.

V and J are TRBV19 and TRBJ2-5; TRBD2 agrees at 9 bases. This CDR3 region has 15 residues. Germline CDR1 is LNHDA and CDR2 is SQIVND (reference sequence). The V and J ends lost 3 bases and 4 bases, in that order; junction bases with no gene match: 6. CDR3: CASSIEGLAGETQYF. In nucleotides, the CDR3 is TGTGCCAGTAGTATTGAGGGACTAGCAGGAGAGACCCAGTACTTC. The whole variable domain, remainder taken from reference TRBV19 and TRBJ2-5, is DGGITQSPKYLFRKEGQNVTLSCEQNLNHDAMYWYRQDPGQGLRLIYYSQIVNDFQKGDIAEGYSVSREKKESFPLTVTSAQKNPTAFYLCASSIEGLAGETQYFGPGTRLLVL.

The chain couples TRBV4-1 to TRBJ2-1, with 8 bases identical to TRBD2. The junction had 11 bases not matched to a gene; V was cut back by 0 bases and J by 4 bases. From germline, CDR1 is MGHRA and CDR2 YSYEKL. The CDR3 covers 18 residues. The CDR3 reads CASSQDEAGADLYNEQFF. The CDR3 DNA follows: TGCGCCAGCAGCCAAGATGAAGCGGGGGCGGACCTATACAATGAGCAGTTCTTC.

This chain connects TRBV5-4 to TRBJ2-5; tentative D call: TRBD2 (6 bases). This CDR3 region has 13 residues. Germline-derived CDR1 and CDR2 are SGHNT and YYREEE (reference sequence). V was cut by 0 bases and J by 5 bases, with 8 bases left in between. CDR3 DNA: TGTGCCAGCAGCTTGGGCGGGGTTGAGACCCAGTACTTC. It specifies CASSLGGVETQYF.

The rearrangement links TRBV3-1 (or the pseudogene TRBV3-2) to TRBJ2-6; D is uncertain. The CDR3 length is 17 residues. CDR1 is LGHDT, CDR2 YNNKEL, per germline (reference sequence). The V and J ends lost 2 bases and 2 bases respectively, with 13 bases between them. The CDR3 sequence is CASSQSPIGPGANVLTF. DNA of the CDR3: TGTGCCAGCAGCCAATCCCCGATTGGGCCTGGGGCCAACGTCCTGACTTTC.

V gene TRBV6-5 combines with J gene TRBJ2-1; D is perhaps TRBD2 (5 bases). Germline V CDR1 and CDR2: MNHEY, SVGAGI. This CDR3 spans 15 amino acids. Trimming stripped 5 bases from V and 6 bases from J, with 17 bases between. CDR3 sequence (DNA): TGTGCCAGCAGTACCCGTACCGGGAAAGGCAATGAGCAGTTCTTC. This codes for CASSTRTGKGNEQFF.

The chain links TRBV4-1 to TRBJ1-2; 7 bases are a match to TRBD1. CDR3 length equals 15 residues. Looked up from germline, CDR1 is MGHRA and CDR2 is YSYEKL. The V segment lost 2 bases and the J segment 2 bases; nucleotides outside the gene matches: 5. DNA for the CDR3: TGCGCCAGCAGCCAAAGGGACAGCCTCAACTATGGCTACACCTTC. Protein: CASSQRDSLNYGYTF.

The rearrangement uses TRBV18 and TRBJ1-3, with D unresolved. V was clipped by 4 bases and J by 3 bases, with 19 bases between them. Looked up from germline, CDR1 is KGHSH and CDR2 is LQKENI. The CDR3 sequence is 17 residues long. CDR3 in amino acids: CASSLRGSSASGNTIYF. CDR3 DNA: TGTGCCAGCTCACTTCGAGGGTCCTCCGCAAGTGGAAACACCATATATTTT.

The chain has TRBV11-2 and TRBJ2-5, with D tentatively TRBD2 (5 bases). Per germline, CDR1 SGHAT and CDR2 FQNNGV. The ends were cut back, 4 bases at V and 0 bases at J, with 12 bases in the middle. The length of the CDR3 is 15 residues. CDR3 nucleotides: TGTGCCAGCAGCTGGCGGTGGGAGAACCAAGAGACCCAGTACTTC. Translation gives CASSWRWENQETQYF. The variable domain in full, completed from reference TRBV11-2 and TRBJ2-5, reads EAGVAQSPRYKIIEKRQSVAFWCNPISGHATLYWYQQILGQGPKLLIQFQNNGVVDDSQLPKDRFSAERLKGVDSTLKIQPAKLEDSAVYLCASSWRWENQETQYFGPGTRLLVL.

This rearrangement joins TRBV7-9 to TRBJ1-5, with 9 bases identical to TRBD1. This CDR3 spans 13 amino acids. CDR1 is SEHNR, CDR2 FQNEAQ, per germline (reference sequence). The V segment lost 6 bases and the J segment 10 bases; nucleotides outside the gene matches: 7. CDR3 in amino acids: CASSGGQGGPQHF. The CDR3 bases are TGTGCCAGCAGTGGGGGACAGGGTGGACCCCAGCATTTT.

This clone has more than one count but fewer than ten. V and J are TRBV29-1 and TRBJ1-1, with D tentatively TRBD1 (5 bases). With 6 bases removed from V and 4 bases from J, the gap between germline ends came to 15 bases. Germline CDR1 is SQVTM and CDR2 is ANQGSEA. The CDR3 covers 13 residues. CDR3 in DNA: TGCAGCGTGGAAAGTATGGGGGGCACTGAAGCTTTCTTT. Its protein is CSVESMGGTEAFF.

The V gene is TRBV10-3, the J gene TRBJ2-3; D possibly corresponds to TRBD2 (5 bases). The length of the CDR3 is 14 residues. V lost 7 bases and J 3 bases, leaving 14 bases between the germline ends. Germline V gene data show CDR1 as ENHRY and CDR2 as SYGVKD. CDR3 residues: CAIKSGSGTDTQYF. The DNA of the CDR3 is TGTGCCATCAAATCGGGGTCGGGGACAGATACGCAGTATTTT.

The rearrangement uses TRBV24-1 and TRBJ1-2; tentative D call: TRBD1 (5 bases). CDR3 length: 13 residues. Trimming removed 4 bases from V and 4 bases from J, with 9 bases in between. The V gene's germline CDR1 is KGHDR and CDR2 SFDVKD. The CDR3 nucleotides read TGTGCCACCAGTGACACAGGTTTCTATGGCTACACCTTC. Translating it yields CATSDTGFYGYTF.

The chain recombines TRBV25-1 with TRBJ2-6; 7 bases line up with TRBD1. CDR1 MGHDK and CDR2 SYGVNS come from the germline V gene. V gave up 3 bases and J gave up 0 bases; unmatched junction bases: 5. The CDR3 has 17 amino acids. This chain's CDR3 is CASSEDRPGSGANVLTF. The CDR3 DNA reads as TGTGCCAGCAGTGAGGACAGGCCGGGCTCTGGGGCCAACGTCCTGACTTTC.

The chain couples TRBV25-1 to TRBJ1-1; D call uncertain. This CDR3 comprises 14 residues. Trimming cost V 6 bases and J 1 base, with 12 bases left between them. Germline V gene sequence: CDR1 MGHDK, CDR2 SYGVNS. For the CDR3, the DNA is TGTGCCAGCAGATCTACGGACTGGAACACTGAAGCTTTCTTT. It yields the protein CASRSTDWNTEAFF.

The J gene is TRBJ2-4, the V gene TRBV7-8; 7 bases map to TRBD2. This CDR3 has 14 residues. Germline-derived CDR1 and CDR2 are SGHVS and FQNEAQ. J gave up 5 bases and V 2 bases, and 3 bases lay outside the gene matches. The CDR3 DNA sequence: TGTGCCAGCAGCTTATTCAGCGGGGAAAACATTCAGTACTTC. It specifies CASSLFSGENIQYF. Looking up the rest from reference TRBV7-8 and TRBJ2-4 gives the full variable domain: GAGVSQSPRYKVAKRGQDVALRCDPISGHVSLFWYQQALGQGPEFLTYFQNEAQLDKSGLPSDRFFAERPEGSVSTLKIQRTQQEDSAVYLCASSLFSGENIQYFGAGTRLSVL.

This rearrangement joins TRBV13 to TRBJ1-1; 7 bases agree with TRBD1. Per the germline V gene, CDR1 is PRHDT and CDR2 is FYEKMQ (reference sequence). The trim removed 5 bases at V and 1 base at J, leaving 7 bases unmatched. The CDR3 is made up of 15 amino acids. The DNA of the CDR3 is TGTGCCAGCAGCGTCTCGGGACAGAGGAACACTGAAGCTTTCTTT. As protein: CASSVSGQRNTEAFF.

The CDR3 protein is CASIEVYRDREGGYTF. The CDR3 DNA follows: TGTGCCAGTATCGAGGTTTATCGGGACAGGGAAGGCGGCTACACCTTC. The V call is TRBV19, the J call TRBJ1-2, with 9 bases aligning to TRBD1. Germline loops: CDR1 LNHDA, CDR2 SQIVND (reference sequence). This CDR3 has 16 amino acids. The junction had 17 bases not matched to a gene; V was cut back by 7 bases and J by 8 bases.

V is TRBV7-3 and J is TRBJ2-1; the D call may be TRBD1 or TRBD2 (5 bases each). Germline V gene sequence: CDR1 SGHTA, CDR2 FQGTGA. Trimming cost V 1 base and J 4 bases, with 14 bases left between them. This CDR3 is built from 16 residues. CDR3 sequence: CASSLIGVGVYNEQFF. DNA for the CDR3: TGTGCCAGCAGCTTAATCGGGGTGGGGGTTTACAATGAGCAGTTCTTC.

This chain connects TRBV19 to TRBJ1-5; D is unclear. From germline, CDR1 is LNHDA and CDR2 SQIVND (reference sequence). The CDR3 consists of 16 residues. With 3 bases removed from V and 1 base from J, the gap between germline ends came to 13 bases. The CDR3 spells CASSIRSDSSNQPQHF. Written as DNA, the CDR3 is TGTGCCAGTAGTATTAGGTCTGATTCGAGCAATCAGCCCCAGCATTTT.

V is TRBV19 and J is TRBJ2-3, with 7 positions matching TRBD2. This CDR3 spans 15 amino acids. Trimming at V came to 5 bases and at J to 4 bases, leaving 9 bases not matched to a gene. Germline V gene sequence: CDR1 LNHDA, CDR2 SQIVND (reference sequence). CDR3 amino acids: CASSGGGSRPDTQYF. In DNA form, the CDR3 reads TGTGCCAGTAGTGGTGGCGGGAGTCGGCCAGATACGCAGTATTTT.

The J gene is TRBJ1-5, the V gene TRBV19, with D hard to call. V lost 3 bases, J lost 2 bases, and 11 bases lay in between. CDR1 and CDR2 from the germline V gene are LNHDA and SQIVND (reference sequence). This CDR3 spans 15 amino acids. The CDR3 DNA reads as TGTGCCAGTAGTATTACCTCTTCCGGCAATCAGCCCCAGCATTTT. Its translation: CASSITSSGNQPQHF.